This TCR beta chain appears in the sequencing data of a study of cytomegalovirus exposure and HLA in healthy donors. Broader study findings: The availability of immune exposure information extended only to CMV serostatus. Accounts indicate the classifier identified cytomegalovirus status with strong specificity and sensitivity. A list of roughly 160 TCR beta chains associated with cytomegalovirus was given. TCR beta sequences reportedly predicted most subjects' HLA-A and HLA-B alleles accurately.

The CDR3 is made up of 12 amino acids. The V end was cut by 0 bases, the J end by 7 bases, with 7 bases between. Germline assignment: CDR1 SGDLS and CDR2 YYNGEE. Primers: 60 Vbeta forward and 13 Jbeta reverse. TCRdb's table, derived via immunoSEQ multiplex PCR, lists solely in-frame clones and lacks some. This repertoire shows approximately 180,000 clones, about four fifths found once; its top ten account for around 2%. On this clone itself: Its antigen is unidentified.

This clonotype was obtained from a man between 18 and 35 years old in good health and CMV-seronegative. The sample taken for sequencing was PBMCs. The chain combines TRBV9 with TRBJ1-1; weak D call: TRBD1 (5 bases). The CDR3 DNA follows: TGTGCCAGCAGCGTAGGGGGCAATGAAGCTTTCTTT. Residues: CASSVGGNEAFF.